Sequencing of this TCR beta chain was carried out in a study of T cell repertoires in cytomegalovirus infection. Study conclusions and caveats: What dominated the ex vivo response were HLA-C-restricted CMV-specific TCR beta clonotypes. Public TCR beta family frequency separated CMV-and-HLA carriers, including in an independent cohort.

This clonotype was found many times. Antigen specificity is unknown. TCRdb re-derived calls from the reads in MiXCR, one entry per CDR3 protein. The table records fewer than 200,000 distinct CDR3 sequences, around 14% of them present only once. The source is a human donor in good health (CMV status not recorded). Some clones in this sample may be carry-over from other donors' samples. The sample consisted of PBMCs.

The CDR3 DNA follows: TGTGCCAGCAGCCAAGATTTCGTGCGGGTATCTAGCACAGATACGCAGTATTTT. The encoded protein is CASSQDFVRVSSTDTQYF. The V call is TRBV3-1, the J call TRBJ2-3; D is perhaps TRBD2 (5 bases). The CDR3 is 18 residues long. The ends were cut back, 0 bases at V and 0 bases at J, with 16 bases in the middle. The germline CDR1 and CDR2 sequences are LGHDT and YNNKEL (reference sequence).